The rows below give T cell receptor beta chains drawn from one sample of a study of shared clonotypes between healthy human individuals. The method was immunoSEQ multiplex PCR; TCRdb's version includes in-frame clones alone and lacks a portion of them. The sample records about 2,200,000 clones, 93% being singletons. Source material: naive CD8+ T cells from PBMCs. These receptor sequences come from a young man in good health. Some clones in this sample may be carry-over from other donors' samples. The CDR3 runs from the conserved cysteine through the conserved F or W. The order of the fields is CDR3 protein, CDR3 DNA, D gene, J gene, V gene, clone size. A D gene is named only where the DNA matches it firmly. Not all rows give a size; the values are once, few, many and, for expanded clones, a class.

CASSTLGLAGNTIYF | TGTGCCAGCTCGACCCTTGGGCTGGCTGGAAACACCATATATTTT | NA | TRBJ1-3 | TRBV5-4 | NA
CASSGLAGGYADTQYF | TGTGCCAGCAGCGGACTAGCGGGAGGTTACGCAGATACGCAGTATTTT | TRBD2 | TRBJ2-3 | TRBV9 | NA
CASSPKESRQPQPQHF | TGTGCCAGCAGCCCTAAGGAGAGTCGACAGCCTCAGCCCCAGCATTTT | NA | TRBJ1-5 | TRBV28 | once
CAWSVSHEQYF | TGTGCCTGGAGTGTATCCCACGAGCAGTACTTC | NA | TRBJ2-7 | TRBV30 | once
CASSLEATYSGTETQYF | TGTGCCAGCAGCTTGGAGGCTACTTATAGCGGCACGGAGACCCAGTACTTC | NA | TRBJ2-5 | TRBV5-4 | NA
CAGGGFTYEQYF | TGTGCTGGGGGGGGATTTACCTACGAGCAGTACTTC | TRBD2 | TRBJ2-7 | TRBV5-8 | NA
CASSLGGLLSYEQYF | TGTGCCAGCAGCTTAGGGGGGTTACTCTCCTACGAGCAGTACTTC | NA | TRBJ2-7 | TRBV7-2 | NA
CASSWRQGQHEKLFF | TGTGCCAGCAGCTGGCGACAGGGGCAGCATGAAAAACTGTTTTTT | TRBD1 | TRBJ1-4 | TRBV7-9 | NA
CASSEGTGPSYEQYF | TGTGCCAGCAGTGAAGGAACGGGACCCTCCTACGAGCAGTACTTC | NA | TRBJ2-7 | TRBV2 | NA
CASTPDPANEQFF | TGTGCCAGCACGCCCGATCCCGCCAATGAGCAGTTCTTC | NA | TRBJ2-1 | TRBV9 | NA
CASSVGQSLAPLHF | TGTGCCAGCAGCGTAGGGCAGTCTCTAGCACCCCTCCACTTT | NA | TRBJ1-6 | TRBV9 | once
CASSSSAGERYNEQFF | TGTGCCAGCAGTTCCTCGGCGGGAGAGCGTTACAATGAGCAGTTCTTC | TRBD2 | TRBJ2-1 | TRBV27 | NA
CASSLLPDTNYGYTF | TGTGCCAGCAGTTTACTCCCAGATACTAACTATGGCTACACCTTC | NA | TRBJ1-2 | TRBV28 | NA
CATRASFGTEYEQYF | TGTGCCACCCGCGCATCATTTGGGACAGAATACGAGCAGTACTTC | TRBD1 | TRBJ2-7 | TRBV15 | NA
CASSPPATSGRRYGNEQYF | TGTGCCAGCAGCCCCCCAGCGACTAGCGGGAGGAGGTACGGGAACGAGCAGTACTTC | TRBD2 | TRBJ2-7 | TRBV7-2 | NA
CASSLSRGSPSYEQYF | TGTGCCAGCAGCCTAAGTCGCGGGAGCCCCTCCTACGAGCAGTACTTC | TRBD2 | TRBJ2-7 | TRBV14 | NA
CASSRHFGTVDNYGYTF | TGTGCCAGCAGCCGACACTTCGGGACAGTGGATAACTATGGCTACACCTTC | TRBD1 | TRBJ1-2 | TRBV7-2 | NA
CATSRTDRGRNNYGYTF | TGTGCCACCAGCAGAACGGACAGGGGCAGGAATAACTATGGCTACACCTTC | TRBD1 | TRBJ1-2 | TRBV15 | NA
CASSFGTEIYEQYF | TGTGCCAGCAGCTTCGGGACAGAGATCTACGAGCAGTACTTC | TRBD1 | TRBJ2-7 | TRBV13 | NA
CASSYTGTSYYNEQFF | TGTGCCAGCAGTTACACCGGGACTAGCTATTACAATGAGCAGTTCTTC | TRBD2 | TRBJ2-1 | TRBV6-5 | NA
CASSVASERTQYF | TGTGCCAGCAGCGTAGCGAGTGAACGGACCCAGTACTTC | NA | TRBJ2-5 | TRBV9 | NA
CASSLRTEETQYF | TGTGCCAGCAGCCTCCGGACAGAAGAGACCCAGTACTTC | NA | TRBJ2-5 | TRBV5-4 | once
CASSLLAPRGTDTQYF | TGTGCCAGCAGTTTATTGGCCCCTCGGGGCACAGATACGCAGTATTTT | NA | TRBJ2-3 | TRBV27 | NA
CASSPGGPTEAFF | TGTGCCAGCAGTCCAGGGGGCCCCACTGAAGCTTTCTTT | TRBD1 | TRBJ1-1 | TRBV9 | NA
CASSPPGIFGQPQHF | TGTGCCAGCTCACCACCGGGGATCTTCGGTCAGCCCCAGCATTTT | NA | TRBJ1-5 | TRBV18 | few
CASSQVASGATDTQYF | TGCGCCAGCAGCCAAGTGGCTAGCGGGGCCACAGATACGCAGTATTTT | TRBD2 | TRBJ2-3 | TRBV4-1 | NA
CASSYTWTSGMYEQYF | TGTGCCAGCAGTTACACTTGGACTAGCGGGATGTACGAGCAGTACTTC | TRBD2 | TRBJ2-7 | TRBV6-6 | once
CASSMEARGAYEQYF | TGTGCCAGTAGTATGGAAGCAAGAGGGGCCTACGAGCAGTACTTC | NA | TRBJ2-7 | TRBV19 | NA
CASSARDLDYEQYF | TGTGCCAGCAGCGCCCGGGACTTGGACTACGAGCAGTACTTC | NA | TRBJ2-7 | TRBV7-9 | NA
CASSNRLAGSDTQYF | TGTGCCAGCAGCAATCGACTAGCGGGTTCAGATACGCAGTATTTT | TRBD2 | TRBJ2-3 | TRBV28 | NA
CAISESLAVPYEQYF | TGTGCCATCAGTGAGTCACTAGCGGTCCCCTACGAGCAGTACTTC | TRBD2 | TRBJ2-7 | TRBV10-3 | NA
CASSLLGGLQETQYF | TGTGCCAGCAGTTTATTGGGGGGGCTCCAAGAGACCCAGTACTTC | NA | TRBJ2-5 | TRBV27 | NA
CASRTGTGRTDTQYF | TGTGCCAGTAGAACCGGGACAGGTCGCACAGATACGCAGTATTTT | TRBD1 | TRBJ2-3 | TRBV19 | NA
CASSLQGGEQYF | TGTGCCAGCAGCTTACAGGGGGGCGAGCAGTACTTC | NA | TRBJ2-7 | TRBV7-9 | NA
CASSEWYSNQPQHF | TGTGCCAGCAGTGAGTGGTATAGCAATCAGCCCCAGCATTTT | NA | TRBJ1-5 | TRBV2 | NA
CASSRGAGPQPQHF | TGTGCCAGCAGCCGGGGTGCAGGGCCGCAGCCCCAGCATTTT | NA | TRBJ1-5 | TRBV7-8 | NA
CASSLRDQAFF | TGTGCCAGCAGCCTCAGGGATCAAGCTTTCTTT | NA | TRBJ1-1 | TRBV7-9 | NA
CASSGPGQETQYF | TGTGCCAGCAGCGGACCGGGACAAGAGACCCAGTACTTC | NA | TRBJ2-5 | TRBV28 | NA
CASSIGSHAEAFF | TGTGCCAGCAGTATCGGGAGCCACGCTGAAGCTTTCTTT | NA | TRBJ1-1 | TRBV6-1 | NA
CAISEALGNTIYF | TGTGCCATCAGTGAGGCACTGGGAAACACCATATATTTT | NA | TRBJ1-3 | TRBV10-3 | NA
CASSPGIRDRDLYEQYF | TGTGCCAGCAGTCCAGGTATCCGGGACAGGGACCTCTACGAGCAGTACTTC | TRBD1 | TRBJ2-7 | TRBV27 | NA